The clone carrying this T cell receptor (beta chain) turned up a few times. Its antigen is as yet unknown. The source of the sample is a study of T cell repertoires in cytomegalovirus infection. The overall study: Public TCR beta signature analysis indicated the presence of both CMV infection and matching HLA type. The study's findings and limits: Carriage of CMV together with the relevant HLA was identifiable through cumulative public TCR beta family frequency.

The CDR3 runs to 18 residues. The V gene's germline CDR1 is LNHNV and CDR2 YYDKDF (reference sequence). The ends lost 1 base at V and 8 bases at J; junction bases unmatched: 16. TCRdb re-called the reads with MiXCR, one entry per CDR3 protein. This sample has about 530,000 distinct CDR3 sequences; around 27% occur once, and the top ten carry about 13%. The clonotype comes from a human donor in good health (CMV status not recorded). Some clones in this sample may be carry-over from other donors' samples. The sample consisted of PBMCs. The chain recombines TRBV15 with TRBJ1-4; TRBD1 matches 7 bases. The CDR3 region has the DNA TGTGCCACCAGCAGAGGATTTAGGGACAGCCCCGACTCGGAAAAACTGTTTTTT. Its protein product is CATSRGFRDSPDSEKLFF.